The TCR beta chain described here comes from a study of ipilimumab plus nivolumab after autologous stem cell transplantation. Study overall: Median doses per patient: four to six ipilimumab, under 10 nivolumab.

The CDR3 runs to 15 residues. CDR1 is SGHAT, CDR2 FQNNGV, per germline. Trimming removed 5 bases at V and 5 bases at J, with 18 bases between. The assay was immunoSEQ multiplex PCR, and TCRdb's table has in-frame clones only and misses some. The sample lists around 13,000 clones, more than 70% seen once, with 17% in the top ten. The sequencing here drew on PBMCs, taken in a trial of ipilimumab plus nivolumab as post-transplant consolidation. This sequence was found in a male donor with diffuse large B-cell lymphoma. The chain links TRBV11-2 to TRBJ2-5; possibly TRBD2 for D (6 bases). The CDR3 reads CASSQMRGTGETQYF. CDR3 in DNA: TGTGCCAGCAGCCAAATGCGGGGTACGGGCGAGACCCAGTACTTC.